A single sample is the source of the 6 T cell receptor beta chains below, sequenced in a study of control samples from healthy donors and cancer patients (dated by TCRdb to about 2020). Library preparation employed the immunoSEQ multiplex PCR assay. What TCRdb holds here is the immuneACCESS table cut down to in-frame rearrangements. Part of the clones is not present; checked against another copy, under half of the missing clones reflect an unresolved V gene, and the others are unexplained. For this sample there are some 77,000 clones; 85% to 90% appear just once. In total, the top ten clones hold 7.5% to 8% of the sample. The material sequenced was blood. Every receptor here comes from a woman aged 55-70 years in good health.

The chain has TRBV19 and TRBJ1-2; TRBD1 matches at 7 bases. This CDR3 contains 14 residues. CDR1 and CDR2 from the germline V gene are LNHDA and SQIVND (reference sequence). Trimming cost V 5 bases and J 5 bases; bases outside gene matches: 8. The CDR3 is CASSARTGRYGYTF. CDR3 nucleotides: TGTGCCAGTAGTGCCCGGACAGGCCGTTATGGCTACACCTTC.

The chain recombines TRBV4-1 with TRBJ2-2; D tentatively reads TRBD1 or TRBD2 (5 bases each). Germline V gives CDR1 MGHRA, CDR2 YSYEKL. V dropped 0 bases and J dropped 4 bases, with 12 bases sitting between them. This CDR3 has 16 residues. CDR3 in amino acids: CASSQDYGTPTGELFF. The DNA for the CDR3 is TGCGCCAGCAGCCAAGACTACGGGACCCCCACCGGGGAGCTGTTTTTT.

The rearrangement joins TRBV5-3 to TRBJ2-3; possibly TRBD1 or TRBD2 for D (6 bases each). TRBV5-3 is classed as an ORF, of uncertain function. CDR3 length equals 15 residues. V was shortened by 4 bases and J by 3 bases, with 15 bases between the two germline ends. The CDR3 is CARSLPGAVTDTQYF. CDR3 bases: TGTGCCAGAAGCCTACCGGGGGCGGTAACAGATACGCAGTATTTT.

The chain links TRBV5-1 to TRBJ2-3; TRBD2 matches at 8 bases. Germline values: CDR1 SGHRS, CDR2 YFSETQ. After removal of 5 bases from V and 2 bases from J, the junction contained 10 bases not matched to a gene. This CDR3 spans 16 amino acids. The CDR3 loop is CASRRGTSGFTDTQYF. DNA of the CDR3: TGCGCCAGCAGGCGAGGAACTAGCGGATTCACAGATACGCAGTATTTT.

This clone was observed once. The chain joins TRBV19 to TRBJ1-2; a possible D gene is TRBD1 (5 bases). The germline V and J ends were trimmed by 8 bases and 2 bases, with 18 bases remaining between them. The germline gives CDR1 LNHDA, CDR2 SQIVND (reference sequence). This CDR3 is built from 15 residues. CDR3 sequence: CASSASGTENYGYTF. CDR3 DNA sequence: TGTGCCAGTTCAGCCTCCGGGACGGAAAACTATGGCTACACCTTC.

This chain joins TRBV28 and TRBJ1-3, with 8 bases that match TRBD1. There are 18 residues in the CDR3. J was trimmed by 4 bases and V by 4 bases; bases with no gene match: 15. Per the germline V gene, CDR1 is MDHEN and CDR2 is SYDVKM. The chain's CDR3 is CASSSFSDRGPGGNTIYF. CDR3 DNA: TGTGCCAGCAGTTCCTTTTCAGACAGGGGCCCGGGGGGAAACACCATATATTTT.